This T cell receptor beta chain was captured by sequencing in a study of T cells in lung cancer brain metastases. The CDR3 extends over 12 amino acids. The germline CDR1 and CDR2 sequences are MNHNS and SASEGT. The V end lost 7 bases, the J end lost 4 bases, and 9 bases lay between the germline ends. In the case of this clone: The same CDR3 is also encoded by other DNA sequences in this sample.

Guided by marked H&E slides, tumor areas were macrodissected from several unstained, deparaffinized about 9.9 um sections. TCRdb's table, derived via immunoSEQ multiplex PCR, lists solely in-frame clones and lacks some. The sample consists of a few thousand clones, 70% to 90% of them appearing once. The sequencing input was tumor tissue from the primary lung tumor. The rearrangement joins TRBV6-1 to TRBJ2-3; the D is unclear. This TCR came from a man in his forties or fifties with non-small cell lung cancer. The CDR3 here is CASTGVADTQYF. The CDR3 coding sequence is TGTGCCAGCACGGGCGTAGCAGATACGCAGTATTTT.